The next 12 T cell receptor beta chains were all read from a single sample in a study of blood T cell repertoires in COVID-19. Only in-frame clones appear in the TCRdb table, and some are missing; sequencing was by immunoSEQ multiplex PCR. Seen here are about 220,000 clones, 82% observed once, and the top ten hold 3% to 4.5%. The sample consisted of peripheral blood. These receptors all stem from a woman at least 80 years old with acute or convalescent COVID-19.

The chain combines TRBV3-1 (or the pseudogene TRBV3-2) with TRBJ2-1; perhaps TRBD2 as D (6 bases). CDR1 is LGHDT, CDR2 YNNKEL, per germline (reference sequence). V was clipped by 3 bases and J by 3 bases, with 12 bases between them. The CDR3 spans 15 residues. Here the CDR3 DNA reads TGTGCCAGCAGCCAGTATGCGGGACGCTACAATGAGCAGTTCTTC. Translated, it gives CASSQYAGRYNEQFF.

The gene calls are TRBV12-3 or TRBV12-4 and TRBJ1-2; 7 bases are a match to TRBD1. V shed 7 bases and J 5 bases; nucleotides not matched to a gene: 7. There are 13 residues in the CDR3. CDR3 nucleotide sequence: TGTGCCAGCACTAGGGACAGAGTATATGGCTACACCTTC. Its translation is CASTRDRVYGYTF.

The V call is TRBV5-1, the J call TRBJ2-7, with D perhaps matching TRBD1 (6 bases). Germline assignment: CDR1 SGHRS and CDR2 YFSETQ. The CDR3 is 14 residues long. The germline V and J ends were trimmed by 0 bases and 6 bases, with 13 bases remaining between them. This chain's CDR3 is CASSLGQEMGEQYF. The DNA for the CDR3 is TGCGCCAGCAGCTTGGGACAGGAGATGGGCGAGCAGTACTTC.

The genes are TRBV9 and TRBJ1-1; 8 nucleotides agree with TRBD1. The junction had 5 bases not matched to a gene; V was cut back by 3 bases and J by 1 base. The germline gives CDR1 SGDLS, CDR2 YYNGEE. The CDR3 is 15 amino acids. CDR3: CASSGVGTGNTEAFF. The CDR3 nucleotides read TGTGCCAGCAGCGGGGTGGGGACAGGGAACACTGAAGCTTTCTTT.

The CDR3 loop reads CASSYGRVTEAFF. The CDR3 DNA reads TGTGCCAGCAGTTACGGCAGGGTGACTGAAGCTTTCTTT. The chain carries TRBV6-6 and TRBJ1-1; tentative D call: TRBD1 (5 bases). Looked up from germline, CDR1 is MNHNY and CDR2 is SVGAGI (reference sequence). The CDR3 has 13 amino acids. Trimming left V 2 bases short and J 5 bases short, with 9 bases between.

The chain has TRBV28 and TRBJ2-2; D is possibly TRBD2 (7 bases). Germline CDR1 is MDHEN and CDR2 is SYDVKM. This CDR3 is built from 15 residues. Trimming pared 6 bases from V and 5 bases from J, leaving 16 bases between. The CDR3 DNA is TGTGCCAGCAGCCGAAGGGGGGGTAGGACCGGGGAGCTGTTTTTT. Amino acid sequence: CASSRRGGRTGELFF.

V is TRBV3-1 (or the pseudogene TRBV3-2) and J is TRBJ1-2; D not resolved. Germline-derived CDR1 and CDR2 are LGHDT and YNNKEL (reference sequence). The CDR3 is 13 amino acids. V lost 2 bases, J lost 5 bases, and 9 bases lay in between. The CDR3 is CASSQPERYGYTF. In DNA, the CDR3 is TGTGCCAGCAGCCAACCGGAGAGGTATGGCTACACCTTC.

The J gene is TRBJ2-7, the V gene TRBV19, with TRBD1 matching 7 bases. V trimming: 4 bases; J trimming: 5 bases; junction bases outside the gene matches: 5. Germline lookup yields CDR1 LNHDA and CDR2 SQIVND (reference sequence). This CDR3 is 13 amino acids long. Here the CDR3 DNA reads TGTGCCAGTAGTACCCTCGACAGGGACGAGCAGTACTTC. Protein sequence: CASSTLDRDEQYF.

The CDR3 coding sequence is TGTGCCAGCCACCGGAGGATAGATGGCTACACCTTC. It encodes CASHRRIDGYTF. The V gene is TRBV19, the J gene TRBJ1-2; unclear D gene. The CDR3 has 12 amino acids. The germline V and J ends were trimmed by 9 bases and 6 bases, with 14 bases remaining between them. Germline V gives CDR1 LNHDA, CDR2 SQIVND (reference sequence).

The chain joins TRBV27 to TRBJ2-7, with 9 bases lining up with TRBD2. V dropped 3 bases and J dropped 6; count of bases not matched to a gene: 6. The CDR3 spans 14 residues. Per the germline V gene, CDR1 is MNHEY and CDR2 is SMNVEV (reference sequence). CDR3 nucleotide sequence: TGTGCCAGCAGTTTGAGCGGGGGGATGCTCGAGCAGTACTTC. Protein: CASSLSGGMLEQYF.

As DNA, the CDR3 is TGTGCCGGTGCAGGAAGCAATCAGCCCCAGCATTTT. Translated: CAGAGSNQPQHF. The rearrangement uses TRBV2 and TRBJ1-5; D ambiguous. Trimming left V 11 bases short and J 1 base short, with 9 bases between. Germline-derived CDR1 and CDR2 are SNHLY and FYNNEI. There are 12 residues in the CDR3.

The genes are TRBV13 and TRBJ2-5, with TRBD2 as a possible D gene (5 bases). The CDR3 totals 15 residues. The V end lost 5 bases, the J end lost 2 bases, and 15 bases lay between the germline ends. Germline assignment: CDR1 PRHDT and CDR2 FYEKMQ (reference sequence). The CDR3 sequence is CASSLQGGLQETQYF. In nucleotides, the CDR3 is TGTGCCAGCAGCCTTCAAGGCGGGTTACAAGAGACCCAGTACTTC.